This TCR beta chain emerged from a study of CD8 T cells in Susac syndrome. Random-hexamer reverse transcription was applied to about 0.5 to 1 ug RNA. TCRdb reanalysed the immunoSEQ multiplex PCR reads using MiXCR and keeps one entry per CDR3 protein. The sample has more than 150,000 distinct CDR3 sequences; 90% to 95% are singletons. V was pared by 7 bases and J by 2 bases, with 6 bases of the junction left unmatched. The CDR3 is 14 amino acids. In germline, CDR1 is SEHNR, CDR2 FQNEAQ (reference sequence). Input material: CD4+ T cells from PBMCs. The TCR sequence derives from a human donor in good health. The chain employs TRBV7-9 and TRBJ2-3; 7 bases are shared with TRBD1. CDR3 DNA: TGTGCCAGCACCAAGACAGGGAACACAGATACGCAGTATTTT. Residues: CASTKTGNTDTQYF.